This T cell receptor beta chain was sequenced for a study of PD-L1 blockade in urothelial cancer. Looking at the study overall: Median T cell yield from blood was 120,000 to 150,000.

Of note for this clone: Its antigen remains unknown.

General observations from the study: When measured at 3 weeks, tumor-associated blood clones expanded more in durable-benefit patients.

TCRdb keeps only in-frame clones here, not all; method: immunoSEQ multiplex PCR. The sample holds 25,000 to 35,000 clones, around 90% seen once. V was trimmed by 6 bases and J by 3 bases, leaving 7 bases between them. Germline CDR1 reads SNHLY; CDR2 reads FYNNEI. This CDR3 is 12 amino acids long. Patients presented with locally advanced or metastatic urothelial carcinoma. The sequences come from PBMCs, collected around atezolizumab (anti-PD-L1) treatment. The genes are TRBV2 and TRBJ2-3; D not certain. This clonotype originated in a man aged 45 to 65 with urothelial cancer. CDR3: CASRERTDTQYF. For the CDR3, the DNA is TGTGCCAGCAGGGAGAGGACAGATACGCAGTATTTT. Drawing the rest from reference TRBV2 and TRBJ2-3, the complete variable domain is EPEVTQTPSHQVTQMGQEVILRCVPISNHLYFYWYRQILGQKVEFLVSFYNNEISEKSEIFDDQFSVERPDGSNFTLKIRSTKLEDSAMYFCASRERTDTQYFGPGTRLTVL.